The entry that follows covers one T cell receptor (beta chain) sequence. The sample comes from a study of blood T cell repertoires in COVID-19. This CDR3 region has 15 residues. Germline V gene lookup returns CDR1 SGHTA and CDR2 FQGNSA. V lost 3 bases, J lost 6 bases, and 12 bases lay in between. Profiled with immunoSEQ multiplex PCR; TCRdb holds only in-frame clones, not every one. The data show more than 200,000 clones, approximately 90% seen once. The TCR comes from a man younger than 35 with active or convalescent COVID-19. This chain links TRBV7-2 with TRBJ1-6; D gene ambiguous. Sequencing was carried out using peripheral blood. This CDR3 is CASSLMDAGNSPLHF. The CDR3 coding sequence is TGTGCCAGCAGCTTGATGGACGCGGGTAATTCACCCCTCCACTTT.